This T cell receptor beta chain was found in a study of blood T cell repertoires in COVID-19. Whole-study context: There were acute and convalescent COVID-19 samples, and they came from the United States, Italy and Spain. PBMCs, B-cell-depleted T cells, or T cells were the source of the cDNA or gDNA that made up the material.

TCRdb's table, derived via immunoSEQ multiplex PCR, lists solely in-frame clones and lacks some. This table has 490,000 or so clones, approximately 86% appearing once. Living in 24 US areas, the participants were between roughly 18 and 90 years of age. The CDR3 covers 19 residues. Germline V lookup: CDR1 SNHLY, CDR2 FYNNEI. Trimming cost V 3 bases and J 7 bases; bases outside gene matches: 20. The sequence was collected from an older woman who had recovered from COVID-19. The sequenced material came from PBMCs or T cells enriched from blood (not recorded which). The V gene is TRBV2, the J gene TRBJ2-1; 8 bases fit TRBD1. The CDR3: CASSDDRHLRTGMRNEQFF. DNA for the CDR3: TGTGCCAGCAGTGATGATAGACACCTAAGGACAGGGATGAGGAATGAGCAGTTCTTC.